This T cell receptor beta chain was documented in a study of cytomegalovirus exposure and HLA in healthy donors. The CDR3 is made up of 15 amino acids. Germline V gives CDR1 SGHVS, CDR2 FQNEAQ. The J segment lost 4 bases and the V segment lost 5 bases, leaving 8 bases of the junction unmatched. PCR was performed using 60 Vbeta and 13 Jbeta primers. Assay used: immunoSEQ multiplex PCR; TCRdb lists only in-frame clones, some missing. Of 110,000 to 150,000 clones in the sample, about four fifths were seen once. Material: PBMCs. The chain carries TRBV7-8 and TRBJ1-5, with 7 nucleotides matching TRBD1. The origin of this receptor is a young man in good health and CMV-seronegative. Written as DNA, the CDR3 is TGTGCCAGCAGCCCAAGAAGACAGGGTAATCAGCCCCAGCATTTT. This gives the protein CASSPRRQGNQPQHF.